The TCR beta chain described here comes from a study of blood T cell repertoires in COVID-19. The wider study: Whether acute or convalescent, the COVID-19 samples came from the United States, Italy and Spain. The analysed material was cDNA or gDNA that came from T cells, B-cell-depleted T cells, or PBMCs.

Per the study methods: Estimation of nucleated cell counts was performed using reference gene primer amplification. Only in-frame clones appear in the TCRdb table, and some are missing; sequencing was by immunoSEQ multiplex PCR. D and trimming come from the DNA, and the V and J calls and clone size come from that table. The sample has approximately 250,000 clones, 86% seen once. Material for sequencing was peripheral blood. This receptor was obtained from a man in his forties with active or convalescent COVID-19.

In nucleotides, the CDR3 is TGTGCCAGCGGTATAAACGGGCAGGAGGGCAATGAGCAGTTCTTC. It is translated as CASGINGQEGNEQFF. The chain recombines TRBV27 with TRBJ2-1; TRBD2 is a possible D gene (6 bases). The CDR3 sequence is 15 residues long. Germline values: CDR1 MNHEY, CDR2 SMNVEV (reference sequence). V was cut by 8 bases and J by 6 bases, with 20 bases left in between.